This T cell receptor (beta chain) was captured in a study of vaccination effects on CD4 cells after COVID-19. There are 15 residues in the CDR3. CDR1 and CDR2 (germline): SGHAT, FQDESV (reference sequence). Between the trimmed V and J ends, which lost 1 base and 0 bases, there was a span of 6 bases. Comments on this clone: What it binds is unknown.

Assay used: immunoSEQ multiplex PCR; TCRdb lists only in-frame clones, some missing. The sample has some 30,000 clones, about four fifths seen once; the top ten hold almost 1.5%. Sequencing followed a ViraFEST assay step that expanded antigen-specific CD4+ T cells with viral peptide pools. On day 10 of culture, CD4+ T cells were separated out. Participants got two doses of BNT162b2 or mRNA-1273 vaccine. Vaccinated participants had no history of SARS-CoV-2 infection and tested negative for nucleocapsid antibodies. The chain recombines TRBV11-1 with TRBJ2-2, with D perhaps matching TRBD1 (5 bases). The TCR comes from a human donor who received a COVID-19 vaccine. Some clones in this sample may be carry-over from other donors' samples. The sequencing used CD4+ T cells from PBMCs cultured with HCoV-NL63 spike peptides, collected after COVID-19 vaccination. The CDR3 loop reads CASSLGRANTGELFF. The CDR3 coding sequence is TGTGCCAGCAGCTTAGGCAGGGCGAACACCGGGGAGCTGTTTTTT.